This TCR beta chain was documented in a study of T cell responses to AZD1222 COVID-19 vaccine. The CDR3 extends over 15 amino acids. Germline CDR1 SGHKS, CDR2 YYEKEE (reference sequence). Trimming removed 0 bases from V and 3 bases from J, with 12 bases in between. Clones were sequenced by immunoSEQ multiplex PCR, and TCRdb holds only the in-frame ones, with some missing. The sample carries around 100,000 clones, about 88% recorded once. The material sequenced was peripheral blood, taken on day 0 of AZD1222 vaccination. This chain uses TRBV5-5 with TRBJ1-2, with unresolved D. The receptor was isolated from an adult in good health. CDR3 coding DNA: TGTGCCAGCAGCTTGGTCGTTTCCGGGGACTATGGCTACACCTTC. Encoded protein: CASSLVVSGDYGYTF.